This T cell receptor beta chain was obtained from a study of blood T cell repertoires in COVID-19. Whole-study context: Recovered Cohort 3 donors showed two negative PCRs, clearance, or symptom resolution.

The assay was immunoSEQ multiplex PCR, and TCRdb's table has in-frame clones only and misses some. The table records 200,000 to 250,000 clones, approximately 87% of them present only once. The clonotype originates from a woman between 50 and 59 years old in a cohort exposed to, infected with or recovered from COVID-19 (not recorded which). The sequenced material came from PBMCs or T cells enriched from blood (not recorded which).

Here the CDR3 reads CASGTGGIGNQPQHF. The CDR3, as DNA: TGTGCCAGCGGGACAGGGGGGATAGGCAATCAGCCCCAGCATTTT. This sequence joins TRBV27 and TRBJ1-5; TRBD1 aligns across 11 bases. Looked up from germline, CDR1 is MNHEY and CDR2 is SMNVEV (reference sequence). The CDR3 runs to 15 residues. Losses at the gene ends were 8 bases for V and 2 bases for J; bases not matched to a gene: 5.